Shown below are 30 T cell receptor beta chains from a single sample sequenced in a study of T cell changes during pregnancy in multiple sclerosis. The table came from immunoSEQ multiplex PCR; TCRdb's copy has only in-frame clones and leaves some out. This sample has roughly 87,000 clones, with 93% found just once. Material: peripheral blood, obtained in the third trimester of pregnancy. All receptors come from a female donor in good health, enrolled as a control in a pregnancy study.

CDR3 DNA: TGTGCCAGCAGCTCAGGGGGAATGGGCTACACCTTC. Amino acid sequence: CASSSGGMGYTF. The rearrangement links TRBV7-2 to TRBJ1-2; TRBD1 matches 7 bases. The CDR3 is 12 residues long. The V gene's germline CDR1 is SGHTA and CDR2 FQGNSA. Trimming took 4 bases from V and 8 from J; bases not matched to a gene: 4.

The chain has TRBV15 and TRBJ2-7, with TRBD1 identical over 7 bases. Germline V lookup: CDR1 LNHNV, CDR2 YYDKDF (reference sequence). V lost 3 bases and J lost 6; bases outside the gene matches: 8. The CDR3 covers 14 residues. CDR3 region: CATSRRGTVSEQYF. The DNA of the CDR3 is TGTGCCACCAGCAGGCGAGGGACAGTGAGCGAGCAGTACTTC.

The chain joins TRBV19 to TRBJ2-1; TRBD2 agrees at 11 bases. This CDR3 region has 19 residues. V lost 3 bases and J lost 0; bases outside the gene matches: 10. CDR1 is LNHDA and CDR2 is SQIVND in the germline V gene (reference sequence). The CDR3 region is CASSISAGTSGSSYNEQFF. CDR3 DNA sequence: TGTGCCAGTAGTATTTCGGCGGGGACTAGCGGCAGCTCCTACAATGAGCAGTTCTTC.

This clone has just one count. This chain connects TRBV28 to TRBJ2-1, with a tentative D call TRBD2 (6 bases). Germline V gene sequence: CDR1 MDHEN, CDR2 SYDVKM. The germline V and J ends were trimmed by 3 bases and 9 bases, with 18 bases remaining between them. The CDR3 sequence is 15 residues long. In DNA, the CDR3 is TGTGCCAGCAGTTTCTTGCGTCCTGCGGGGCGTGAGCAGTTCTTC. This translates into CASSFLRPAGREQFF.

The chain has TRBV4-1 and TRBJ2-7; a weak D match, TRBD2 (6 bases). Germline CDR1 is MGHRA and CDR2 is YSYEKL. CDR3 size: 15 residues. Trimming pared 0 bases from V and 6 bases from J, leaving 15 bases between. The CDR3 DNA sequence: TGCGCCAGCAGCCAAGATAGGGCCTTCGGGGGCGAGCAGTACTTC. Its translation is CASSQDRAFGGEQYF.

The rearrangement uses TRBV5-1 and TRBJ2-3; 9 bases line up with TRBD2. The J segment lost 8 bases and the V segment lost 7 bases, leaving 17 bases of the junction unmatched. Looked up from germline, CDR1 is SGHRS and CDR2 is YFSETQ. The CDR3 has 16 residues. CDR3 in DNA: TGCGCCAGCGGACTCTCCGTGGCGGGAGGGCAGGGTACGCAGTATTTT. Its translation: CASGLSVAGGQGTQYF.

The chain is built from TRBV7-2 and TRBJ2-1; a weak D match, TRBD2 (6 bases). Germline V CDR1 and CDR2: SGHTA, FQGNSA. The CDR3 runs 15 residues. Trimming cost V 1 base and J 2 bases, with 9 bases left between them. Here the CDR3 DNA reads TGTGCCAGCAGCTTAGTAGCGGATACCTACAATGAGCAGTTCTTC. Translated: CASSLVADTYNEQFF.

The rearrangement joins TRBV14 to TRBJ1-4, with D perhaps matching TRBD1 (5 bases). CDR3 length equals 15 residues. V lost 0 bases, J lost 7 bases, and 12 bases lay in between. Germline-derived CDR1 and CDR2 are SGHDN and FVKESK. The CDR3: CASSQDQGRAEKLFF. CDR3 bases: TGTGCCAGCAGCCAAGATCAGGGCAGGGCTGAAAAACTGTTTTTT.

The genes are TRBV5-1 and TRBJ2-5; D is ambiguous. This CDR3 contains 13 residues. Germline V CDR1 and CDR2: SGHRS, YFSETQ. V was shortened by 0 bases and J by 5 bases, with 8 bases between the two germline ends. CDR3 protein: CASSLDSQETQYF. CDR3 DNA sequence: TGCGCCAGCAGCTTGGACAGCCAGGAGACCCAGTACTTC.

The CDR3 sequence: CASSEAPDRDNEKLFF. The CDR3 coding sequence is TGTGCCAGCAGTGAAGCGCCCGACAGGGATAATGAAAAACTGTTTTTT. This chain links TRBV2 with TRBJ1-4; 7 bases line up with TRBD1. With 0 bases clipped from V and 4 bases from J, the junction kept 5 bases outside the gene matches. This CDR3 comprises 16 residues. In germline, CDR1 is SNHLY, CDR2 FYNNEI.

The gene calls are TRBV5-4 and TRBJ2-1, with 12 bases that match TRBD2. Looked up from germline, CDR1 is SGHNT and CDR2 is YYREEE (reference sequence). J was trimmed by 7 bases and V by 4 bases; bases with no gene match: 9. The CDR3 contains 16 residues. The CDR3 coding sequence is TGTGCCAGCAGCCGCGGACTAGCGGGACACTTGAATGAGCAGTTCTTC. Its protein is CASSRGLAGHLNEQFF.

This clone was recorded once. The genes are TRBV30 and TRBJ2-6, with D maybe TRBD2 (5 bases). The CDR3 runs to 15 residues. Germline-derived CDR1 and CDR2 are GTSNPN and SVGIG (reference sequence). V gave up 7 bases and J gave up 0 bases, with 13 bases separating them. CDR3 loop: CAFRYRDSGANVLTF. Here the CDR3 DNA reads TGTGCCTTTCGTTACCGGGACTCTGGGGCCAACGTCCTGACTTTC.

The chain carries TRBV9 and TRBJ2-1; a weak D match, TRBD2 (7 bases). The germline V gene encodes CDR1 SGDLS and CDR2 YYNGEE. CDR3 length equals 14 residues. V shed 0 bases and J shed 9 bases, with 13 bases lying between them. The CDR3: CASSVGGGAGEQFF. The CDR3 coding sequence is TGTGCCAGCAGCGTAGGAGGGGGGGCAGGTGAGCAGTTCTTC.

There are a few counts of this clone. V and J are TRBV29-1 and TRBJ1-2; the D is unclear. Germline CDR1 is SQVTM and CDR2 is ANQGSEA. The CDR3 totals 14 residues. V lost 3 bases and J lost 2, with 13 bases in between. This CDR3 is CSVEGLSSNYGYTF. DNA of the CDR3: TGCAGCGTTGAGGGCCTATCCTCAAACTATGGCTACACCTTC.

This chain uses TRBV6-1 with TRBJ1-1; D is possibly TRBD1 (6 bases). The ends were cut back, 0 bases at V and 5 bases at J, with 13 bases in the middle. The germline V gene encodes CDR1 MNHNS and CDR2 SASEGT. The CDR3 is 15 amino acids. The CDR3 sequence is CASSEARRGGTEAFF. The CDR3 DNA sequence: TGTGCCAGCAGTGAAGCGCGCAGGGGAGGGACTGAAGCTTTCTTT.

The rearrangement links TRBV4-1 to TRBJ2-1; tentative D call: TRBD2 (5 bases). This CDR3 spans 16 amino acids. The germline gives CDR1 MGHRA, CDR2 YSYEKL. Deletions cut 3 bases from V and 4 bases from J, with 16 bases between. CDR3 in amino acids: CASSQEGGDFYNEQFF. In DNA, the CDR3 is TGCGCCAGCAGCCAGGAAGGAGGAGACTTTTACAATGAGCAGTTCTTC.

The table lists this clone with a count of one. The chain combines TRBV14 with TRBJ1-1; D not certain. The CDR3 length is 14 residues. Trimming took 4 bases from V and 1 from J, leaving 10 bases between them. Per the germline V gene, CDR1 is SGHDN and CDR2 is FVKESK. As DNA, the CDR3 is TGTGCCAGCAGCCCGATGGGGAGGAACACTGAAGCTTTCTTT. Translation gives CASSPMGRNTEAFF.

The CDR3 DNA follows: TGTGCCAGCAGCCAAGGGTTCACAGGAGACTCTGGGGCCAACGTCCTGACTTTC. It translates to CASSQGFTGDSGANVLTF. The gene calls are TRBV14 and TRBJ2-6, with D perhaps matching TRBD1 (5 bases). The germline V and J ends were trimmed by 1 base and 0 bases, with 13 bases remaining between them. The CDR3 runs 18 residues. CDR1 SGHDN and CDR2 FVKESK come from the germline V gene.

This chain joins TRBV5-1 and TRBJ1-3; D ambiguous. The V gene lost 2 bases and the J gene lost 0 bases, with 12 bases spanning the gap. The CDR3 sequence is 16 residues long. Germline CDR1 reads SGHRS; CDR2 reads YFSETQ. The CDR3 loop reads CASSLNAVLSGNTIYF. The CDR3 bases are TGCGCCAGCAGCTTAAACGCGGTACTCTCTGGAAACACCATATATTTT. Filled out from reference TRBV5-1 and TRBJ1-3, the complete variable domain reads KAGVTQTPRYLIKTRGQQVTLSCSPISGHRSVSWYQQTPGQGLQFLFEYFSETQRNKGNFPGRFSGRQFSNSRSEMNVSTLELGDSALYLCASSLNAVLSGNTIYFGEGSWLTVV.

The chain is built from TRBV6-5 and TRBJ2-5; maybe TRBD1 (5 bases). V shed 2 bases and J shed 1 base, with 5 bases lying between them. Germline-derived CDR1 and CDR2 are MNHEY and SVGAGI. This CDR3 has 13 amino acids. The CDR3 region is CASSYDSQETQYF. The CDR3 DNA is TGTGCCAGCAGTTACGACAGCCAAGAGACCCAGTACTTC.

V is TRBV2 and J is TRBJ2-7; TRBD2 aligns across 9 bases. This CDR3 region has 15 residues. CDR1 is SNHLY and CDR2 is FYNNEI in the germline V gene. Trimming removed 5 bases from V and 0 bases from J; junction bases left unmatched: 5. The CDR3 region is CASSWTSVVSYEQYF. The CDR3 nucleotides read TGTGCCAGCAGTTGGACTAGCGTCGTCTCCTACGAGCAGTACTTC.

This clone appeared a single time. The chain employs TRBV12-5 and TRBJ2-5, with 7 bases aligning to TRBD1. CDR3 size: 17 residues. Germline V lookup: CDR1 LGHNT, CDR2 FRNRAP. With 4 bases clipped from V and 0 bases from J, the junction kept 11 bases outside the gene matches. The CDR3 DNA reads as TGTGCTAGTGGTTGCACATGGGGACAGTGGAACCAAGAGACCCAGTACTTC. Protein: CASGCTWGQWNQETQYF.

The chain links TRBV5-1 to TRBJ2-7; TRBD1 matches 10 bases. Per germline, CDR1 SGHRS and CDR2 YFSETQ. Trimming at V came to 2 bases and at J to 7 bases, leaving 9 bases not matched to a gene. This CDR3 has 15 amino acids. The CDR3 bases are TGCGCCAGCAGCTTTTTTGGGACAGGGGCCCAAGAGCAGTACTTC. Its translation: CASSFFGTGAQEQYF.

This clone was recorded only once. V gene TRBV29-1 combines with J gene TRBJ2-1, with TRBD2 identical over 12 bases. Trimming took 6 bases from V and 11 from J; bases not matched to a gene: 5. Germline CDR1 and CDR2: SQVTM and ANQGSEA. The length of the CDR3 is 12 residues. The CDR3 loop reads CSVPGLAGQQFF. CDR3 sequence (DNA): TGCAGCGTCCCTGGACTAGCGGGACAGCAGTTCTTC.

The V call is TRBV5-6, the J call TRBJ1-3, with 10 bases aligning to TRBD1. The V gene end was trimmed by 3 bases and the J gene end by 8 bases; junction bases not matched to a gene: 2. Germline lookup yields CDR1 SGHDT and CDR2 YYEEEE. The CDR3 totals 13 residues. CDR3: CASSWDRGDTIYF. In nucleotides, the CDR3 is TGTGCCAGCAGCTGGGACAGGGGTGACACCATATATTTT.

In DNA form, the CDR3 reads TGTGCCAGCAGCCAGACTAGGGAGCACGATGAGCAGTTCTTC. It codes for CASSQTREHDEQFF. This sequence joins TRBV7-2 and TRBJ2-1; tentative D call: TRBD2 (6 bases). Germline V lookup: CDR1 SGHTA, CDR2 FQGNSA. With 5 bases removed from V and 8 bases from J, the gap between germline ends came to 16 bases. CDR3 length: 14 amino acids.

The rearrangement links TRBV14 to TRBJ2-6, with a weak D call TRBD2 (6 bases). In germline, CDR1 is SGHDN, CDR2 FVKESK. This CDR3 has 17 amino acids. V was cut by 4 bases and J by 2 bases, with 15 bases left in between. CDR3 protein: CASSRSQGLTGANVLTF. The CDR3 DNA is TGTGCCAGCAGCCGGAGTCAGGGACTGACTGGGGCCAACGTCCTGACTTTC. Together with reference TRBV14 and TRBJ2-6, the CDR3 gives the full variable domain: EAGVTQFPSHSVIEKGQTVTLRCDPISGHDNLYWYRRVMGKEIKFLLHFVKESKQDESGMPNNRFLAERTGGTYSTLKVQPAELEDSGVYFCASSRSQGLTGANVLTFGAGSRLTVL.

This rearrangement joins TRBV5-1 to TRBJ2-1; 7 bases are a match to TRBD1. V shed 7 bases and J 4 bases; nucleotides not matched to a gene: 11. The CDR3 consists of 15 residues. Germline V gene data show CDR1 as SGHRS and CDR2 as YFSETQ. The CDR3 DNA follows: TGCGCCAGCGGCCCAGGGACAGATTTTTACAATGAGCAGTTCTTC. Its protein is CASGPGTDFYNEQFF.

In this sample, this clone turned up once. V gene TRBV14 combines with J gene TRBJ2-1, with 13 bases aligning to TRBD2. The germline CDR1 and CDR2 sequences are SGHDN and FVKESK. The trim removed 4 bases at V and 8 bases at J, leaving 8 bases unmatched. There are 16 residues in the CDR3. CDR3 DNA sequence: TGTGCCAGCAGCCCCCTTAGGACTAGCGGGAGCCATGAGCAGTTCTTC. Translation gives CASSPLRTSGSHEQFF.

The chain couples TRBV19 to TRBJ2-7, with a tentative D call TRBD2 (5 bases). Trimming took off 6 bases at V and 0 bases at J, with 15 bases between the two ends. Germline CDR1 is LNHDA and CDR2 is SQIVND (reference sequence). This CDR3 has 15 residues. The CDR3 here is CASRISGISSYEQYF. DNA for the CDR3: TGTGCCAGTAGAATATCGGGGATAAGCTCCTACGAGCAGTACTTC.